This T cell receptor beta chain was identified during a study of T cells in Graves' hyperthyroidism and ophthalmopathy. The V gene lost 6 bases and the J gene lost 1 base, with 13 bases spanning the gap. CDR3 length: 15 residues. In this sample, this clonotype turned up many times. TCR beta CDR3 regions were amplified from RNA. HTBI primers were employed in a first-round RT-PCR of the TCR CDR3. TCRdb independently ran MiXCR on the multiplex PCR reads; one entry per CDR3 protein. The table lists around 190,000 distinct CDR3 sequences, more than 15% of them singletons. Sequences were obtained from blood. This TCR came from a woman between 45 and 65 years old with Graves' hyperthyroidism. V and J are TRBV12-3 or TRBV12-4 and TRBJ1-5; TRBD1 might be the D (5 bases). The CDR3 is CASRVGTGSNQPQHF. The CDR3 DNA sequence: TGTGCCAGCAGAGTTGGGACGGGGAGCAATCAGCCCCAGCATTTT.